This T cell receptor beta chain emerged from a study of cytotoxic CD8 clonotypes in ibrutinib-treated CLL. Study context: The average sample held roughly 250,000 productive templates and around 87,000 productive rearrangements. General study points: Baseline values of clonality outstripped age-matched healthy donors and followed circulating CD8+ T-cell counts.

This CDR3 contains 15 residues. Trimming removed 4 bases at V and 0 bases at J, with 10 bases between. Germline V gives CDR1 LGHNA, CDR2 YNFKEQ. TCRdb's copy holds only in-frame clones and misses some; the assay was immunoSEQ multiplex PCR. The sample holds roughly 250,000 clones; 70% are singletons and the top ten take roughly 14%. A single count supports this clone. Its antigen remains unknown. V gene TRBV4-2 combines with J gene TRBJ2-1; D might be TRBD2 (5 bases). This TCR derives from a human donor with chronic lymphocytic leukemia. The source was PBMCs, collected after 24 months of ibrutinib treatment. The CDR3 region is CASSPPTSSYNEQFF. CDR3 nucleotides: TGTGCCAGCAGCCCACCTACTAGCTCCTACAATGAGCAGTTCTTC.